The sequence of this TCR beta chain was determined in a study of blood T cell repertoires in COVID-19. Whole-study context: The samples span acute and convalescent COVID-19 from the United States, Italy and Spain.

In the original analysis: Reference gene primer amplification gave estimated nucleated cell counts. Generated by immunoSEQ multiplex PCR, the TCRdb table keeps only in-frame clones and is missing some. The DNA gave D and trimming, while V, J and clone size come from that table. The sample lists roughly 65,000 clones, about 82% seen once, with about 38% in the top ten. V lost 0 bases and J 3 bases, leaving 8 bases between the germline ends. This CDR3 is 14 amino acids long. Germline CDR1 SQVTM, CDR2 ANQGSEA. The J gene is TRBJ1-4, the V gene TRBV29-1; D gene unclear. This sequence was found in a human donor in a cohort sampled during active COVID-19. Sample: peripheral blood. The CDR3 DNA follows: TGCAGCGTTGAAGACCAGTCAGCTAATGAAAAACTGTTTTTT. This sequence encodes CSVEDQSANEKLFF.